This TCR beta chain was documented in a study of CD8 T cells in Susac syndrome. With random hexamers, 0.5 to 1 ug RNA was reverse transcribed. TCR beta CDR3 was amplified by immunoSEQ multiplex PCR. This amplification extended across 54 Vbeta and 13 Jbeta segments. TCRdb used MiXCR to reprocess the immunoSEQ multiplex PCR reads, holding one entry per CDR3 protein. The sample has 250,000 to 350,000 distinct CDR3 sequences, about 91% seen once; the top ten hold more than 0.06%. Sequencing of TCR beta, carried out with a high-throughput approach, was applied to CD8+ and CD4+ T cells from the blood. The multiple sclerosis control group comprised treatment-naive patients with stable or active relapsing-remitting disease. It was negative isolation that provided the CD8+ and CD4+ T cells, whereas TEMRA cells were enriched by FACS. The TCR comes from a human donor with multiple sclerosis. Sequencing was carried out using CD4+ T cells from PBMCs.

DNA for the CDR3: TGTGCCAGCTCCCCCAGCGGGGAGCAGTACTTC. Protein sequence: CASSPSGEQYF. The V and J genes are TRBV18 and TRBJ2-7; tentatively, D is TRBD2 (6 bases). CDR3 length: 11 amino acids. Germline CDR1 reads KGHSH; CDR2 reads LQKENI. Trimming cost V 6 bases and J 7 bases, with 10 bases left between them.